This entry lists 14 T cell receptor beta chains sequenced from one sample in a study of T-cell memory formation after mild COVID-19. One entry per CDR3 protein, called by TCRdb with MiXCR from the 5' RACE reads. This repertoire shows 540,000 or so distinct CDR3 sequences, roughly 22% found once; its top ten account for 9.5% to 15%. The sequencing sample was made of PBMCs or a T cell subset sorted from them (not recorded which). The receptors stem from an adult woman who had mild COVID-19 (a few samples of this study predate the infection). Cell type and time point are not known.

This clonotype turned up a few times. The chain has TRBV5-1 and TRBJ2-1; 11 bases are shared with TRBD1. Germline values: CDR1 SGHRS, CDR2 YFSETQ. This CDR3 contains 17 residues. V shed 4 bases, J shed 6 bases, and the junction held 12 bases outside the gene matches. This chain's CDR3 is CASSAGTGGLPTNEQFF. In DNA form, the CDR3 reads TGCGCCAGCAGCGCCGGGACAGGGGGTCTCCCCACCAATGAGCAGTTCTTC.

This clonotype came up once. The chain couples TRBV12-3 or TRBV12-4 to TRBJ2-4; a weak D match, TRBD1 (6 bases). CDR3 size: 14 residues. With 3 bases removed from V and 11 bases from J, the gap between germline ends came to 17 bases. CDR3 protein: CASSFRGGDLVQYF. The CDR3 DNA follows: TGTGCCAGCAGTTTCAGAGGGGGAGATCTGGTTCAGTACTTC.

This clonotype turned up a few times. The V call is TRBV12-3 or TRBV12-4, the J call TRBJ2-6; TRBD1 might be the D (5 bases). There are 18 residues in the CDR3. V lost 5 bases to trimming and J lost 2 bases, with 19 bases between them. In DNA, the CDR3 is TGTGCCAGCAGTCCAACCTCAAGCCTCAGGGCTGGGGCCAACGTCCTGACTTTC. Its translation: CASSPTSSLRAGANVLTF.

This rearrangement joins TRBV10-3 to TRBJ2-1; TRBD1 might be the D (8 bases). Germline lookup yields CDR1 ENHRY and CDR2 SYGVKD. The CDR3 is 15 residues long. Trimming removed 10 bases at V and 0 bases at J, with 16 bases between. CDR3 nucleotides: TGTGCCACCGGGACAGGCGGGAGCTCCTACAATGAGCAGTTCTTC. Translation gives CATGTGGSSYNEQFF.

This clonotype was observed a handful of times. This rearrangement joins TRBV7-8 to TRBJ1-3, with a weak D call TRBD1 (6 bases). The CDR3 extends over 18 amino acids. Trimming left V 2 bases short and J 0 bases short, with 17 bases between. CDR1 and CDR2 from the germline V gene are SGHVS and FQNEAQ. The CDR3 DNA reads as TGTGCCAGCAGCTTAACCCCCCCGAGGGGGACCTCTGGAAACACCATATATTTT. This sequence encodes CASSLTPPRGTSGNTIYF. The variable domain in full, with the rest retrieved from reference TRBV7-8 and TRBJ1-3, is GAGVSQSPRYKVAKRGQDVALRCDPISGHVSLFWYQQALGQGPEFLTYFQNEAQLDKSGLPSDRFFAERPEGSVSTLKIQRTQQEDSAVYLCASSLTPPRGTSGNTIYFGEGSWLTVV.

This chain links TRBV2 with TRBJ2-5; 7 positions agree with TRBD2. Germline V lookup: CDR1 SNHLY, CDR2 FYNNEI. This CDR3 has 14 amino acids. After removal of 8 bases from V and 0 bases from J, the junction contained 6 bases not matched to a gene. The CDR3, as DNA: TGTGCCAGCGGGGGGGATAAAAACCAAGAGACCCAGTACTTC. It translates to CASGGDKNQETQYF.

The chain joins TRBV7-9 to TRBJ2-7, with no clear D. Germline V gives CDR1 SEHNR, CDR2 FQNEAQ (reference sequence). Deletions cut 3 bases from V and 7 bases from J, with 16 bases between. The CDR3 is 14 residues long. Written as DNA, the CDR3 is TGTGCCAGCAGCTTGGCTACGGGCGCGTTGGAGCAGTACTTC. Translation gives CASSLATGALEQYF.

In this sample, this clonotype turned up a few times. This chain joins TRBV29-1 and TRBJ1-1; tentatively, D is TRBD1 (5 bases). Deletions cut 5 bases from V and 0 bases from J, with 10 bases between. The length of the CDR3 is 13 residues. CDR1 and CDR2 from the germline V gene are SQVTM and ANQGSEA. This CDR3 reads CSVLQALNTEAFF. CDR3 nucleotides: TGCAGCGTTTTACAGGCCCTGAACACTGAAGCTTTCTTT.

This clonotype was found a few times. The rearrangement links TRBV18 to TRBJ1-4; 7 nucleotides align to TRBD1. The germline V gene has CDR1 KGHSH and CDR2 LQKENI. V dropped 4 bases and J dropped 7; count of bases not matched to a gene: 9. The CDR3 covers 15 residues. This CDR3 reads CASSRSGQPFEKLFF. CDR3 sequence (DNA): TGTGCCAGCTCACGATCGGGACAGCCTTTTGAAAAACTGTTTTTT.

V gene TRBV10-3 combines with J gene TRBJ2-7; D may be TRBD2 (6 bases). The CDR3 contains 14 residues. The germline gives CDR1 ENHRY, CDR2 SYGVKD. V gave up 4 bases and J gave up 9 bases, with 19 bases separating them. In DNA form, the CDR3 reads TGTGCCATCAGTGGGGACGTAGGGAGGCACGGGCAGTACTTC. Translation: CAISGDVGRHGQYF.

The chain is built from TRBV6-5 and TRBJ2-5; D is unresolved. Trimming pared 6 bases from V and 1 base from J, leaving 15 bases between. This CDR3 contains 15 residues. Germline CDR1 reads MNHEY; CDR2 reads SVGAGI. The chain's CDR3 is CASRPPQASQETQYF. CDR3 bases: TGTGCCAGCAGGCCCCCCCAGGCCAGCCAAGAGACCCAGTACTTC.

This sequence joins TRBV6-2 or TRBV6-3 and TRBJ2-1, with D unclear. Trimming stripped 5 bases from V and 2 bases from J, with 13 bases between. The CDR3 length is 15 residues. Per the germline V gene, CDR1 is MNHEY and CDR2 is SVGEGT. CDR3 sequence: CASSLRLRPYNEQFF. The CDR3, as DNA: TGTGCCAGCAGTCTCCGACTTCGCCCCTACAATGAGCAGTTCTTC.

The chain employs TRBV5-1 and TRBJ2-7; D uncertain. Germline V gives CDR1 SGHRS, CDR2 YFSETQ. The CDR3 consists of 13 residues. Trimming left V 5 bases short and J 6 bases short, with 15 bases between. CDR3 coding DNA: TGCGCCAGCAGAAAAGGCAATACGGCCGAGCAGTACTTC. As protein: CASRKGNTAEQYF.

V is TRBV4-3 and J is TRBJ2-5, with 12 nucleotides matching TRBD2. From germline, CDR1 is LGHNA and CDR2 YSLEER. CDR3 length: 20 residues. Trimming took 1 base from V and 5 from J; bases not matched to a gene: 17. Here the CDR3 reads CASSQGQGRLAGVGGETQYF. CDR3 sequence (DNA): TGCGCCAGCAGCCAAGGCCAGGGGAGACTAGCGGGAGTAGGTGGGGAGACCCAGTACTTC.